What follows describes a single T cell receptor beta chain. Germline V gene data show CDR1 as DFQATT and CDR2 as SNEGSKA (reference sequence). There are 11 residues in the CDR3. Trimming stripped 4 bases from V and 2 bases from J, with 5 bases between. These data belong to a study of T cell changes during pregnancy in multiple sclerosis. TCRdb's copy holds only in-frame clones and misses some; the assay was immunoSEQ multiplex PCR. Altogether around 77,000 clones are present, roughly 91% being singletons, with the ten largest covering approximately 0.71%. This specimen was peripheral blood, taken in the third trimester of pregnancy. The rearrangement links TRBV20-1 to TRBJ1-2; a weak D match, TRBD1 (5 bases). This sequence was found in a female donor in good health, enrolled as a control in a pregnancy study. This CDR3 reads CSATGNYGYTF. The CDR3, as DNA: TGCAGTGCTACAGGGAACTATGGCTACACCTTC.